The clone carrying this T cell receptor beta chain was counted a few times. What it binds is not known. The entry originates in a study of human T cells and chemical hapten exposure. At the level of the study: Doses of diphenylcyclopropenone went to the patients' scalps weekly throughout the roughly 24-week study. Study-wide points: Sensitizing to DPC left TCRs with a frequency above 1 in 1000 unaltered.

The time point: pre-sensitization, week 0. Described treatment: therapeutic diphenylcyclopropenone sensitization with weekly scalp DPC. The CDR3 loop spans 13 amino acids. Germline CDR1 and CDR2: KGHSH and LQKENI. V shed 2 bases and J shed 7 bases, with 11 bases lying between them. As the library was built, unique molecular identifiers were attached to individual cDNA molecules. TCRdb fed the RACE reads into MiXCR, producing one record per CDR3 protein. The sample lists fewer than 350,000 distinct CDR3 sequences; roughly 7.7% were seen once. The J gene is TRBJ1-1, the V gene TRBV18; D unclear. The sequencing used whole blood, collected in connection with sensitization to the hapten diphenylcyclopropenone (DPC). This clonotype originated in a man in his late teens or twenties with alopecia areata. Some clones in this sample may be carry-over from other donors' samples. For the CDR3, the DNA is TGTGCCAGCTCACCAGGAATCGGGGATGAAGCTTTCTTT. Its protein is CASSPGIGDEAFF. The variable domain in full, with the rest retrieved from reference TRBV18 and TRBJ1-1, is NAGVMQNPRHLVRRRGQEARLRCSPMKGHSHVYWYRQLPEEGLKFMVYLQKENIIDESGMPKERFSAEFPKEGPSILRIQQVVRGDSAAYFCASSPGIGDEAFFGQGTRLTVV.